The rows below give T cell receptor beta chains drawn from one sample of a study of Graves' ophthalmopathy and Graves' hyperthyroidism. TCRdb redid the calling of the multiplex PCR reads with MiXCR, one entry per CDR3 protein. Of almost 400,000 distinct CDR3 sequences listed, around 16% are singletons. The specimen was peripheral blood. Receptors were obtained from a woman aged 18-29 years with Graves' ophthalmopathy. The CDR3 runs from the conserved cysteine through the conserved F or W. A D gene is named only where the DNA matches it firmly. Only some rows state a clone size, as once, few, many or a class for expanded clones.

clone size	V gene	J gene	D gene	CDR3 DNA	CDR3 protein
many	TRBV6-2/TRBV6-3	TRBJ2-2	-	TGTGCCAGCAGTTACTTTGGCAGGACGGACACCGGGGAGCTGTTTTTT	CASSYFGRTDTGELFF
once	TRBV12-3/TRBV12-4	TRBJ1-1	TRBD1	TGTGCCAGCAGTCCTGGACAGGCGACGCACACTGAAGCTTTCTTT	CASSPGQATHTEAFF
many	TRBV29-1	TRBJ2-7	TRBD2	TGCAGCGTTGAAAGCGCTCACGGGAGGTTGTACGAGCAGTACTTC	CSVESAHGRLYEQYF
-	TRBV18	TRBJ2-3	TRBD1	TGTGCCAGCTCACCACCCGGGACAGGGGCTAGCACAGATACGCAGTATTTT	CASSPPGTGASTDTQYF
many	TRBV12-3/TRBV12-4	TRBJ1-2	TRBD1	TGTGCCAGCAGCGGCCTTAGGACAGGCCCTTTTGGTGGCTACACCTTC	CASSGLRTGPFGGYTF
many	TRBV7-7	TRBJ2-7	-	TGTGCTAGCAGCTTAGCGCACCGCTCCGAGCAGTACTTC	CASSLAHRSEQYF
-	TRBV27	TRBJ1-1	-	TGTGCCAGCAGTTGGCACAGGTCAAAGAACACTGAAGCTTTCTTT	CASSWHRSKNTEAFF
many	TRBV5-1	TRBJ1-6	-	TGCGCCAGCAGCTTGGCACAGGGAGCTTCACCCCTCCACTTT	CASSLAQGASPLHF
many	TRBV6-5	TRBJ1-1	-	TGTGCCAGCAGTTACTCTGAGCCCAGGGTCGGTAGGGAAGCTTTCTTT	CASSYSEPRVGREAFF
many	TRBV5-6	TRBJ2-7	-	TGTGCCAGCAGCTCACACCCCGTTACGAGTCCCTACGAGCAGTACTTC	CASSSHPVTSPYEQYF
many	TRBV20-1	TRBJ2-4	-	TGCAGTGCTAGAGACAAACCCTCGGAGGCCAAAAACATTCAGTACTTC	CSARDKPSEAKNIQYF
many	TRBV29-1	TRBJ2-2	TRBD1	TGCAGCGTTGTGACAGGGGGAATCACCGGGGAGCTGTTTTTT	CSVVTGGITGELFF
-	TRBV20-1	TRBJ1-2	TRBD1	TGCAGTGCTAGGGAGACAGGGCTAAATGGCTACACCTTC	CSARETGLNGYTF
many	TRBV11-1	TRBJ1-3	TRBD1	TGTGCCAGCAGCACCCTTGGGACAGCCTTTTCCTCCTCTGGAAACACCATATATTTT	CASSTLGTAFSSSGNTIYF
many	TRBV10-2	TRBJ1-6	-	TGCGCCACTCAGGGGTATAATTCACCCCTCCACTTT	CATQGYNSPLHF
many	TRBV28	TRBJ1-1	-	TGTGCCAGCAGGCGCGCGGGGGCGCGAGCTTTCTTT	CASRRAGARAFF
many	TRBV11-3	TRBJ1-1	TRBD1	TGTGCCAGCAGCCGAGGGGGCTTGGACACTGAAGCTTTCTTT	CASSRGGLDTEAFF
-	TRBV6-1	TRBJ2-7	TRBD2	TGTGCCAGCAGACTACCGGGACTAGCGGGGGGATACGAGCAGTACTTC	CASRLPGLAGGYEQYF
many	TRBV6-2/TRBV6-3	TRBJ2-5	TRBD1	TGTGCCAGCAGGGACGACAGGGGGAGCATGGAGACCCAGTACTTC	CASRDDRGSMETQYF
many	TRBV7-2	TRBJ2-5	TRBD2	TGTGCCAGCACCCCGGGACAAGCGGGGGCAGGGGAGACCCAGTACTTC	CASTPGQAGAGETQYF
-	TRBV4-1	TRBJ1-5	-	TGCGCCAGCAGCCAAGAAGGAACCAATCAGCCCCAGCATTTT	CASSQEGTNQPQHF
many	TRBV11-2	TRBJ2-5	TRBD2	TGTGCCAGCAGCCCGAGAGGTTTTCGCGGGAGGGCCCCAGGGGAGACCCAGTACTTC	CASSPRGFRGRAPGETQYF
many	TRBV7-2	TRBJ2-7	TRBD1	TGTGCCAGCAGACCTTACCGGGACAGGGTTAACGAGCAGTACTTC	CASRPYRDRVNEQYF
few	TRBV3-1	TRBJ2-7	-	TGTGCCAGCAGCCAAGATCAGGCGGGGTTGGGCGAGCAGTACTTC	CASSQDQAGLGEQYF
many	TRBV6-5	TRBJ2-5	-	TGTGCCAGCACTTTATCCATCCAAGAGACCCAGTACTTC	CASTLSIQETQYF
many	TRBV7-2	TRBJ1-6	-	TGTGCCACCAAGTCCTATAATTCACCCCTCCACTTT	CATKSYNSPLHF
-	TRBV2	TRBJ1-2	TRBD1	TGTGCCAGCAGTACTACAGGGGGCAAGGGCGGCTACACCTTC	CASSTTGGKGGYTF
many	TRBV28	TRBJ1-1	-	TGTGCCAGCAGTATCCCTGGGCGGACGAACACTGAAGCTTTCTTT	CASSIPGRTNTEAFF
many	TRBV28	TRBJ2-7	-	TGTGCCGCCCGGGACCGACTCTACGAGCAGTACTTC	CAARDRLYEQYF
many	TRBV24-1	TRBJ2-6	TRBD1	TGTGCCACCAGTGATTCAACCCCCCTCCCAGGACAGGAAGTCTCTGGGGCCAACGTCCTGACTTTC	CATSDSTPLPGQEVSGANVLTF
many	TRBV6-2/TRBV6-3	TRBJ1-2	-	TGTGCCAGCAGTAGGCAGGGGAGCTATGGCTACACCTTC	CASSRQGSYGYTF
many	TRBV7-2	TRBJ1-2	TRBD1	TGTGCCAGCAGCCCAAACTGGGACAGTGGCTACACCTTC	CASSPNWDSGYTF
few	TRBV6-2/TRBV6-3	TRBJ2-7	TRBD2	TGTGCCAGCAGTTACGGGGCTAGCGGGAGTTACGAGCAGTACTTC	CASSYGASGSYEQYF
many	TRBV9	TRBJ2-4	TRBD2	TGTGCCAGCAGCTCTAGCGGGAGGGCCATGGACATTCAGTACTTC	CASSSSGRAMDIQYF
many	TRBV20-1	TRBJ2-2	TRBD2	TGCAGTGCTTCAGCGGGAGGGCTGAACACCGGGGAGCTGTTTTTT	CSASAGGLNTGELFF
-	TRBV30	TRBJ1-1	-	TGTGCCTGGAGTAACAGTTACACTGAAGCTTTCTTT	CAWSNSYTEAFF
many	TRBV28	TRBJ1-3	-	TGTGCCAGCAGTTTCAAGGGGCATGGAAACACCATATATTTT	CASSFKGHGNTIYF
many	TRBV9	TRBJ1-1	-	TGTGCCAGTTCACAGGGATGGTCTTCGGGGACTGAAGCTTTCTTT	CASSQGWSSGTEAFF
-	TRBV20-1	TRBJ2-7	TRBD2	TGCAGTGCTGGGCAAGCGGGAGGGTTCTACGAGCAGTACTTC	CSAGQAGGFYEQYF
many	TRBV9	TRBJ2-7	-	TGTGCCAGCAGCCGGAAATCCTCCGACTATCGGCAGTACTTC	CASSRKSSDYRQYF
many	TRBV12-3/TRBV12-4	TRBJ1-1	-	TGTGCCAGCAGTCTTTGGAACACTGAAGCTTTCTTT	CASSLWNTEAFF
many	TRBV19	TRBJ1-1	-	TGTGCCAGTAGTATTAAAATCGGGGCGATGAGCACTGAAGCTTTCTTT	CASSIKIGAMSTEAFF
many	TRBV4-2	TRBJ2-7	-	TGTGCCAGCAGCCAAGACTTCTCCTACGAGCAGTACTTC	CASSQDFSYEQYF
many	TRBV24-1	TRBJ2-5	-	TGTGCCACCAGTGATTTAGAGACCCAGTACTTC	CATSDLETQYF
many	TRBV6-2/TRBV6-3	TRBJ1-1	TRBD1	TGTGCCAGCAGTTACCTCGGGGACAGCGAAAAGGTGGCTGAAGCTTTCTTT	CASSYLGDSEKVAEAFF
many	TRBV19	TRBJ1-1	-	TGTGCCAGTAGTATAGAAGGGGCCGAGGCTTTCTTT	CASSIEGAEAFF
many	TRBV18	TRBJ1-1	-	TGTGCCAGCTCACCAGGAGGCCTACCTCTTGAAGCTTTCTTT	CASSPGGLPLEAFF
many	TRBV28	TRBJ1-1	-	TGTGCCAGCACCCCCGGCATGGTATTAGGCAGGGGAGGAAACACTGAAGCTTTCTTT	CASTPGMVLGRGGNTEAFF